The present entry profiles one T cell receptor beta chain with its context. The antigen remains unidentified. Both 60 Vbeta primers and 13 Jbeta primers went into the PCR. Method: immunoSEQ multiplex PCR; TCRdb's copy keeps in-frame clones and lacks some. The sample has roughly 89,000 clones; 75% to 85% are singletons. The data are from a study of cytomegalovirus exposure and HLA in healthy donors. Study observations and caveats: Later examination showed HLA-associated TCR beta chains had greater clonal expansion than equally common others. The authors listed 150 to 200 TCR beta chains as cytomegalovirus-associated.

The TCR originated in a man between 18 and 29 years old in good health and CMV-seronegative. The sample was PBMCs.

In DNA, the CDR3 is TGTGCCAGCAGCGACGACGGGACAGGGATCCGTGGGGGGCAGTTCTTC. It encodes CASSDDGTGIRGGQFF. The chain couples TRBV9 to TRBJ2-1; 9 bases line up with TRBD1. This CDR3 spans 16 amino acids. The junction had 16 bases not matched to a gene; V was cut back by 3 bases and J by 12 bases. Germline-derived CDR1 and CDR2 are SGDLS and YYNGEE.